The following is a T cell receptor beta chain sequence with its context. Its antigen is as yet unknown. This sample is part of a study of T cell repertoires in cytomegalovirus infection. The wider study: From public TCR beta signatures came an indication of both CMV infection and matching HLA type.

Study results and caveats: Clonotypes of TCR beta that were HLA-C-restricted and CMV-specific dominated the ex vivo response.

From the reads, TCRdb called clonotypes with MiXCR, one entry per CDR3 protein. The sample carries approximately 770,000 distinct CDR3 sequences, about 28% recorded once. From germline, CDR1 is MGHDK and CDR2 SYGVNS. This CDR3 contains 18 residues. Trimming took 0 bases from V and 2 from J, leaving 18 bases between them. This TCR was sampled from a human donor in good health (CMV status not recorded). Some clones in this sample may be carry-over from other donors' samples. This chain uses TRBV25-1 with TRBJ2-3, with D perhaps TRBD2 (5 bases). The input for sequencing was cultured CD8+ T cells from PBMCs, taken from culture after CMV antigen stimulation. The CDR3 region is CASSEYFRRAETTDTQYF. CDR3 in DNA: TGTGCCAGCAGTGAATATTTTCGGCGGGCGGAGACCACAGATACGCAGTATTTT.